This is a list of T cell receptor beta chains from one sample in a study of OX40 agonist ivuxolimab in advanced cancers. The method was immunoSEQ multiplex PCR; TCRdb's version includes in-frame clones alone and lacks a portion of them. Here the sample spans under 90,000 clones, around 92% being singletons. The material sequenced was CD4+ or CD8+ T cells sorted from blood, taken in a trial of the OX40 agonist ivuxolimab. These receptors came from an adult with an advanced solid tumor such as melanoma, head and neck, liver or kidney cancer. CDR3s include the opening cysteine and the closing phenylalanine or tryptophan. D genes are given only for firm matches. The size of a clone is reported for some rows only, either as once, few or many, or as a class for expanded clones.

>-|TRBJ1-4|TRBV5-5|14|-
CASSLLPNNEKLFF
TGTGCCAGCAGCTTGCTACCTAACAATGAAAAACTGTTTTTT
>-|TRBJ2-1|TRBV5-4|15|-
CASSSDLAPGREQFF
TGTGCCAGCAGCTCCGACCTAGCGCCAGGGAGAGAGCAGTTCTTC
>-|TRBJ1-5|TRBV10-3|13|few
CAIKGQSNQPQHF
TGTGCCATCAAGGGACAAAGCAATCAGCCCCAGCATTTT
>TRBD1|TRBJ1-1|TRBV5-1|14|-
CASSSDRGDTEAFF
TGCGCCAGCAGCTCTGACAGGGGGGACACTGAAGCTTTCTTT
>TRBD1|TRBJ1-6|TRBV6-6|14|-
CASRTGVTASPLHF
TGTGCCAGTAGGACAGGGGTCACGGCTTCACCCCTCCACTTT
>-|TRBJ1-3|TRBV5-4|17|-
CASSLASAGRSGNTIYF
TGTGCCAGCAGCTTGGCCTCGGCAGGGCGCTCTGGAAACACCATATATTTT
>-|TRBJ1-4|TRBV30|14|-
CAWSPGLQGEKLFF
TGTGCCTGGAGTCCGGGACTCCAGGGGGAAAAACTGTTTTTT
>-|TRBJ2-7|TRBV30|14|-
CAWRIMGGGYEQYF
TGTGCCTGGAGAATAATGGGGGGTGGGTACGAGCAGTACTTC
>TRBD2|TRBJ2-7|TRBV5-1|14|-
CASSLELAVDEQYF
TGCGCCAGCAGCTTGGAACTAGCGGTCGACGAGCAGTACTTC
>-|TRBJ1-2|TRBV11-2|13|once
CASSLRTVYGYTF
TGTGCCAGCAGCCTTCGGACAGTATATGGCTACACCTTC
>-|TRBJ2-1|TRBV6-6|13|once
CASKTRSYNEQFF
TGTGCCAGCAAGACCCGCTCCTACAATGAGCAGTTCTTC
>-|TRBJ2-1|TRBV5-1|14|-
CASSNGGPGTEQFF
TGCGCCAGCTCTAATGGGGGGCCCGGCACTGAGCAGTTCTTC
>-|TRBJ2-2|TRBV7-2|16|-
CASSFAGDPGAGELFF
TGTGCCAGCAGCTTCGCGGGTGACCCTGGGGCCGGGGAGCTGTTTTTT
>-|TRBJ1-1|TRBV28|13|-
CASSPGSLFEAFF
TGTGCCAGCAGTCCGGGCTCACTTTTTGAAGCTTTCTTT